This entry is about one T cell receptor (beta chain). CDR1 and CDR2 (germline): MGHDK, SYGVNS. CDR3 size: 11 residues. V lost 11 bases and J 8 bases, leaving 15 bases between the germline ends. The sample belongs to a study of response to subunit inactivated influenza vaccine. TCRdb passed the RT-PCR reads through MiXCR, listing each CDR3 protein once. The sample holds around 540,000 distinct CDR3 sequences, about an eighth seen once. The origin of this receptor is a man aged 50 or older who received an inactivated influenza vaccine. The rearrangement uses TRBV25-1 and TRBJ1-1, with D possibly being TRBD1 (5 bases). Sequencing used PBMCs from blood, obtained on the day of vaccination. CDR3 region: CACTRDGEAFF. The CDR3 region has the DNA TGTGCCTGTACCCGGGACGGAGAAGCTTTCTTT.